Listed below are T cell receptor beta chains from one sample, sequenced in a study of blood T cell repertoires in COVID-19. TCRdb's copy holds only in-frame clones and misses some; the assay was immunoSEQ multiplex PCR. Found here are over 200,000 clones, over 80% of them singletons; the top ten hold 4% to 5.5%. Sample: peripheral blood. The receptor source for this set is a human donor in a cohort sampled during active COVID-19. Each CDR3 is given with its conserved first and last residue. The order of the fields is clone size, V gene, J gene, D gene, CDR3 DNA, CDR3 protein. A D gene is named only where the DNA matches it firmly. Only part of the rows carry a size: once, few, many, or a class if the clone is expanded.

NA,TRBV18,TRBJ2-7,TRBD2,TGTGCCAGCTCACCGCGACTAGCGCCTAGCTCCTACGAGCAGTACTTC,CASSPRLAPSSYEQYF
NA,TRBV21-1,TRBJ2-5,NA,TGTGCCAGCATCCCGAGCCGTCCGGGAAAAGAGACCCAGTACTTC,CASIPSRPGKETQYF
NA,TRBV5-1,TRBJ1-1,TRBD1,TGCGCCAGCAGCACGGGACAGGGGCTGAACACTGAAGCTTTCTTT,CASSTGQGLNTEAFF
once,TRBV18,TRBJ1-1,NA,TGTGCCAGCTCACCACGGCGTCATGCAGGAGGAAACACTGAAGCTTTCTTT,CASSPRRHAGGNTEAFF
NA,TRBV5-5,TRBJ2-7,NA,TGTGCCAGCAGCTTTAACAGGGCGGCTTCCTACGAGCAGTACTTC,CASSFNRAASYEQYF
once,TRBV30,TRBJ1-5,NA,TGTGCCTGGAGTATGTTTGGGGAGTGGATCGGCAATCAGCCCCAGCATTTT,CAWSMFGEWIGNQPQHF
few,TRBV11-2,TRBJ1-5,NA,TGTGCCAGCAGCCCTCAGGGTTGGGATCAGCCCCAGCATTTT,CASSPQGWDQPQHF
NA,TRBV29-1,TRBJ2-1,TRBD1,TGCAGCGTTGAAGGGACGACAGGGTATCTTTCCTACAATGAGCAGTTCTTC,CSVEGTTGYLSYNEQFF
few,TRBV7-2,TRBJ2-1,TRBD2,TGTGCCAGCAGCTTAGGGACTAGCGAGTACAATGAGCAGTTCTTC,CASSLGTSEYNEQFF
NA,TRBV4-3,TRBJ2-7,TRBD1,TGCGCCAGCAGCCCGCGACAGGGGGCCCACGAGCAGTACTTC,CASSPRQGAHEQYF
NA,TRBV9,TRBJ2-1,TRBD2,TGTGCCAGCAGCGTAGCTGCGGGGGCCTACAATGAGCAGTTCTTC,CASSVAAGAYNEQFF
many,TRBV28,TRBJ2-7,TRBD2,TGTGCCAGCAGTTTAGCTAGCGGGGTCCCTGAGGAGCAGTACTTC,CASSLASGVPEEQYF
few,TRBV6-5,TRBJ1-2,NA,TGTGCCAGCAGACAAGGTCCAGGGGTAGGTGGCTACACCTTC,CASRQGPGVGGYTF
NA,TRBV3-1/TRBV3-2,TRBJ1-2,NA,TGTGCCAGCAGCCAAGATTGGGGGGGTCGGGTCTATGGCTACACCTTC,CASSQDWGGRVYGYTF
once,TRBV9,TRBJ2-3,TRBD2,TGTGCCAGCAGCGTAGGTATACTAGCGGCAGATACGCAGTATTTT,CASSVGILAADTQYF
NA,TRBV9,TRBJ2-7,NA,TGTGCCAGCAGCGTACGGGGGAGAGGCGAGCAGTACTTC,CASSVRGRGEQYF
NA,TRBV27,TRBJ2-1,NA,TGTGCCAGCAGTTTAGGGCAGGGCATGCGGCAGTTCTTC,CASSLGQGMRQFF
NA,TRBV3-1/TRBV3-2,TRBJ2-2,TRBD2,TGTGCCAGCAGCCGAGTGGGACTAGCGGCGAACACCGGGGAGCTGTTTTTT,CASSRVGLAANTGELFF
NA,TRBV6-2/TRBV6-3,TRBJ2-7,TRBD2,TGTGCCAGCAGTCAGGGACTAGCGGGAGGGCCAGACGAGCAGTACTTC,CASSQGLAGGPDEQYF
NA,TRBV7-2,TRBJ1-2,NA,TGTGCCAGCAGCCCAGTGGGGCAGGGGCACCAGTATGGCTACACCTTC,CASSPVGQGHQYGYTF
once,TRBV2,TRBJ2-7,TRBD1,TGTGCCAGCAACCTAGGGGGGACAGGGGCTGGGGAGCAGTACTTC,CASNLGGTGAGEQYF
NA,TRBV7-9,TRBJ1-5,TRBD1,TGTGCCAGCAGTCGGGACAGGGATCAGCCCCAGCATTTT,CASSRDRDQPQHF
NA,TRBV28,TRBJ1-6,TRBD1,TGTGCCAGCAGCCTCTTGACAGGGGTTAATTCACCCCTCCACTTT,CASSLLTGVNSPLHF
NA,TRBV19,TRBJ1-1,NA,TGTGCCAGTAGTGCAATTGCGGGGGCGTACACTGAAGCTTTCTTT,CASSAIAGAYTEAFF
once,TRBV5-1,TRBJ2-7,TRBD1,TGCGCCAGCAGCTTGGCGGACAGGGAGCCGAGGAAGTACTTC,CASSLADREPRKYF
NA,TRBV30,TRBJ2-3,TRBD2,TGTGCCTGGAGTGTACGGAGGACTAGCGGGATTCCAGATACGCAGTATTTT,CAWSVRRTSGIPDTQYF
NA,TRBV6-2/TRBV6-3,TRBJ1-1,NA,TGTGCCAGCAGTTACTCTATAGGGGACTTAGGCGCTTTCTTT,CASSYSIGDLGAFF
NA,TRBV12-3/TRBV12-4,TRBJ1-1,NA,TGTGCCAGCAGAGAGACTATGAACACTGAAGCTTTCTTT,CASRETMNTEAFF
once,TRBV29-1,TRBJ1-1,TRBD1,TGCAGCGTTGAAACGACAGGGGGGACTGAAGCTTTCTTT,CSVETTGGTEAFF
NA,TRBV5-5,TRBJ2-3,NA,TGTGCCAGCAGCTTCCAGCGAGACGGCACAGATACGCAGTATTTT,CASSFQRDGTDTQYF
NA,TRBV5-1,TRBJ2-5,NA,TGCGCCAGCAGCTTAGCTGAGACCCAGTACTTC,CASSLAETQYF
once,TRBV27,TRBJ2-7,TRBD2,TGTGCCAGCCAGGGACTAGCGACCTACGAGCAGTACTTC,CASQGLATYEQYF
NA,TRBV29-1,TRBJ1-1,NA,TGCAGCGCCGGCTCAGGGCAAACTGAAGCTTTCTTT,CSAGSGQTEAFF
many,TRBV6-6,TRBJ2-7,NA,TGTGCCAGCAGCCAGTACGAGCAGTACTTC,CASSQYEQYF
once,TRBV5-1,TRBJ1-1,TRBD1,TGCGCCAGCAGCTCTGGACAGGCATCGTGGTTGGACACTGAAGCTTTCTTT,CASSSGQASWLDTEAFF
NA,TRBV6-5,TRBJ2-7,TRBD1,TGTGCCAGCAGTTACCGGACAGGGATCTACGAGCAGTACTTC,CASSYRTGIYEQYF
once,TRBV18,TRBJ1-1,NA,TGTGCCAGCTCACCTTTTACAGGGTTCGGCGCTGAAGCTTTCTTT,CASSPFTGFGAEAFF
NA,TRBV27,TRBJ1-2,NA,TGTGCCAGCAGTTTAACACCTTACTATGGCTACACCTTC,CASSLTPYYGYTF
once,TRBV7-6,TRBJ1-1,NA,TGTGCCAGCAGCTTGGGGGGGCCAAGGAACACTGAAGCTTTCTTT,CASSLGGPRNTEAFF
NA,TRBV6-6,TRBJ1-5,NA,TGTGCCAGCACCCTCGAGAGGGGCAATCAGCCCCAGCATTTT,CASTLERGNQPQHF
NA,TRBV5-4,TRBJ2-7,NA,TGTGCCAGCAGTCCTACAGGGGGGGTGGGCTACGAGCAGTACTTC,CASSPTGGVGYEQYF
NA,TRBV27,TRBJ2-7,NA,TGTGCCAGCAGTTTCGACGGTGGGACTGCAGCCTACGAGCAGTACTTC,CASSFDGGTAAYEQYF
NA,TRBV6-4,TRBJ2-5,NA,TGTGCCAGCAGTGACTCCCCACAGGAAGAGACCCAGTACTTC,CASSDSPQEETQYF
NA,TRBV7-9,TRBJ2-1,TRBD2,TGTGCCAGCAGTTCTGGACTAGCGGGAGGGTACAATGAGCAGTTCTTC,CASSSGLAGGYNEQFF
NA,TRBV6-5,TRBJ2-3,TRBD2,TGTGCCAGCATGGCGGGAGGGCCCACAGATACGCAGTATTTT,CASMAGGPTDTQYF
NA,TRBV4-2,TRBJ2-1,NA,TGTGCCAGCAGCCCCGGACTATCTTCTACAAGGAATGAGCAGTTCTTC,CASSPGLSSTRNEQFF
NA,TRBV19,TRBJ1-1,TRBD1,TGTGCCAGTAGTGAAGGGACAGCCACTGAAGCTTTCTTT,CASSEGTATEAFF
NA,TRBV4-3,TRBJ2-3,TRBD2,TGCGCCAGCAGCCAAGATAGCGGGAGGGGCACAGATACGCAGTATTTT,CASSQDSGRGTDTQYF
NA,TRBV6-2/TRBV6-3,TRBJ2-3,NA,TGTGCCAGCAGTTACTCCTACACAGATACGCAGTATTTT,CASSYSYTDTQYF
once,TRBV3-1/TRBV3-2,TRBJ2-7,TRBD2,TGTGCCAGCAGCCCCGGGACTAGCGCCTACGAGCAGTACTTC,CASSPGTSAYEQYF
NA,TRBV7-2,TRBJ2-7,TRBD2,TGTGCCAGCAGTAGAGCGGGAGGCCCCTACGAGCAGTACTTC,CASSRAGGPYEQYF
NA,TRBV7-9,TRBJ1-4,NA,TGTGCCAGCAGCGCTATTAATGAAAAACTGTTTTTT,CASSAINEKLFF
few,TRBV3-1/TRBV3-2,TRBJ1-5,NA,TGTGCCAGCAGCCAAGTTCAAAGCAATCAGCCCCAGCATTTT,CASSQVQSNQPQHF
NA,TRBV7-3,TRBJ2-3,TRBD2,TGTGCCAGCAGCTTAATAGGCGGGAGGGGCACAGATACGCAGTATTTT,CASSLIGGRGTDTQYF
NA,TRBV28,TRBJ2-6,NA,TGTGCCAGCAGGGGTGCGGTTTCTGGGGCCAACGTCCTGACTTTC,CASRGAVSGANVLTF
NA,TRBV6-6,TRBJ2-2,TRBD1,TGTGCCGGCCTCGGGACAGGGAACACCGGGGAGCTGTTTTTT,CAGLGTGNTGELFF
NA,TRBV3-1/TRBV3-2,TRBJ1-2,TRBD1,TGTGCCAGCAGCCTACGGGACAGGGGCACCTACTATGGCTACACCTTC,CASSLRDRGTYYGYTF